The 17 T cell receptor beta chains below were found in one sample sequenced in a study of T-cell reconstitution after alpha-beta-depleted transplantation in children. Unique molecular identifiers were incorporated during preparation of the TCRbeta library. MiXCR, applied by TCRdb to the PCR reads, yields one record per CDR3 protein. This sample carries about 980,000 distinct CDR3 sequences, roughly 29% of them seen once, and the ten largest clones take over 25%. Source: PBMCs, mostly from graft donor cells, taken 360 days after TCRalphabeta/CD19-depleted stem cell transplant. The receptors stem from a boy under two years old who had a stem cell transplant for SCID, so the T cells may come from the graft donor.

This chain connects TRBV11-2 to TRBJ2-3, with 8 bases that match TRBD2. V lost 5 bases, J lost 5 bases, and 12 bases stayed unmatched. Germline lookup yields CDR1 SGHAT and CDR2 FQNNGV. The CDR3 spans 16 residues. The CDR3 reads CASSPGGVAGGDTQYF. The CDR3 DNA is TGTGCCAGCAGCCCCGGGGGGGTGGCGGGGGGAGATACGCAGTATTTT.

This clonotype has at least ten counts. This chain links TRBV5-4 with TRBJ2-1; D gene ambiguous. The germline gives CDR1 SGHNT, CDR2 YYREEE (reference sequence). Trimming shortened V by 1 base and J by 4 bases, and 6 bases separated the two germline ends. The CDR3 sequence is 13 residues long. This CDR3 is CASSLRAYNEQFF. The CDR3, as DNA: TGTGCCAGCAGCTTGCGGGCGTACAATGAGCAGTTCTTC.

V usage is TRBV13 and J usage is TRBJ1-1; D not resolved. The V end was cut by 5 bases, the J end by 6 bases, with 10 bases between. The CDR3 consists of 12 residues. Germline V gene sequence: CDR1 PRHDT, CDR2 FYEKMQ (reference sequence). This CDR3 reads CASSPVYAEAFF. CDR3 sequence (DNA): TGTGCCAGCAGCCCCGTGTACGCTGAAGCTTTCTTT.

This clonotype was found many times. The genes are TRBV20-1 and TRBJ2-2, with D possibly matching TRBD1 (6 bases). This CDR3 region has 14 residues. Deletions cut 5 bases from V and 2 bases from J, with 12 bases between. The germline gives CDR1 DFQATT, CDR2 SNEGSKA (reference sequence). The CDR3 sequence: CSAEGQKNTGELFF. The CDR3 nucleotides read TGCAGTGCTGAAGGACAGAAAAACACCGGGGAGCTGTTTTTT.

This clonotype has only a few counts. V is TRBV12-3 or TRBV12-4 and J is TRBJ2-1; D uncertain. The CDR3 is 13 amino acids. V gave up 4 bases and J gave up 3 bases, with 7 bases separating them. In DNA, the CDR3 is TGTGCCAGCAGTTCCTTCGTCTACAATGAGCAGTTCTTC. Translating gives CASSSFVYNEQFF.

J is TRBJ2-1 and V is TRBV20-1, with 15 nucleotides matching TRBD2. Per germline, CDR1 DFQATT and CDR2 SNEGSKA (reference sequence). V trimming: 7 bases; J trimming: 14 bases; junction bases outside the gene matches: 9. The CDR3 runs 13 residues. The CDR3, as DNA: TGCAGTGAGTCGGGACTAGCGGGAGGCGTTGAGTTCTTC. This encodes CSESGLAGGVEFF.

This clonotype was observed at least ten times. This rearrangement joins TRBV5-1 to TRBJ2-7; D is unclear. The CDR3 extends over 15 amino acids. The germline V gene has CDR1 SGHRS and CDR2 YFSETQ. V lost 4 bases and J 4 bases, leaving 18 bases between the germline ends. DNA for the CDR3: TGCGCCAGCAGCCCGGATCGGCGGCTTCGTTACGAGCAGTACTTC. Amino acids: CASSPDRRLRYEQYF.

This clonotype was counted many times. This chain joins TRBV28 and TRBJ2-1, with D possibly matching TRBD1 (5 bases). This CDR3 has 15 amino acids. V gave up 3 bases and J gave up 4 bases, with 13 bases separating them. The germline V gene has CDR1 MDHEN and CDR2 SYDVKM. The CDR3 protein is CASSLGPNQYNEQFF. The CDR3 DNA reads TGTGCCAGCAGTTTGGGGCCGAATCAATACAATGAGCAGTTCTTC.

The table lists this clonotype with many counts. V and J are TRBV29-1 and TRBJ2-6, with D unclear. Per germline, CDR1 SQVTM and CDR2 ANQGSEA. This CDR3 spans 14 amino acids. Deletions cut 4 bases from V and 0 bases from J, with 7 bases between. CDR3 amino acids: CSVGRGSGANVLTF. The CDR3 region has the DNA TGCAGCGTTGGCAGAGGCTCTGGGGCCAACGTCCTGACTTTC.

This clonotype was picked up a small number of times. V usage is TRBV6-5 and J usage is TRBJ2-1; D not certain. CDR1 and CDR2 from the germline V gene are MNHEY and SVGAGI. This CDR3 is 14 amino acids long. Trimming cost V 2 bases and J 5 bases, with 10 bases left between them. CDR3: CASSYLQEDNEQFF. The CDR3 DNA reads TGTGCCAGCAGTTACCTCCAGGAAGACAATGAGCAGTTCTTC.

As concerns this clonotype: At one end, the junction sequence differs from germline, possibly due to a read error. DNA of the CDR3: TGTGCCAGCAGCCTAGCGCCGGCAAGCACAGATACGCAGTATTTT. It codes for CASSLAPASTDTQYF. The rearrangement joins TRBV7-7 to TRBJ2-3, with D possibly being TRBD2 (6 bases). CDR1 and CDR2 from the germline V gene are SSHAT and FNYEAQ (reference sequence). The CDR3 spans 15 residues.

The chain employs TRBV5-1 and TRBJ2-1; 13 bases are shared with TRBD2. This CDR3 has 15 residues. Trimming took 6 bases from V and 7 from J; bases not matched to a gene: 7. Germline CDR1 reads SGHRS; CDR2 reads YFSETQ. The CDR3 region is CASTQLAGGPNEQFF. The CDR3 DNA reads TGCGCCAGCACCCAACTAGCGGGGGGGCCTAATGAGCAGTTCTTC.

The CDR3 spells CSAGRATAEAFF. In nucleotides, the CDR3 is TGCAGTGCTGGCAGGGCCACCGCTGAAGCTTTCTTT. V usage is TRBV20-1 and J usage is TRBJ1-1; D is possibly TRBD1 (5 bases). CDR1 is DFQATT, CDR2 SNEGSKA, per germline (reference sequence). The V and J ends lost 5 bases and 6 bases respectively, with 13 bases between them. The CDR3 is 12 amino acids.

V is TRBV20-1 and J is TRBJ1-4, with 8 bases that match TRBD1. The CDR3 sequence is 15 residues long. Losses at the gene ends were 0 bases for V and 6 bases for J; bases not matched to a gene: 6. CDR1 is DFQATT, CDR2 SNEGSKA, per germline (reference sequence). In DNA form, the CDR3 reads TGCAGTGCTAGAGACCCGACAGGGGTGGATGAAAAACTGTTTTTT. Amino acids: CSARDPTGVDEKLFF.

This clonotype was counted between two and nine times. This chain connects TRBV12-3 or TRBV12-4 to TRBJ2-7; D call uncertain. Trimming removed 7 bases at V and 3 bases at J, with 19 bases between. This CDR3 contains 15 residues. CDR3 nucleotides: TGTGCCAGCACCCCTCGAGGTCCGCTCTTCTACGAGCAGTACTTC. Translating it yields CASTPRGPLFYEQYF.

The chain couples TRBV9 to TRBJ2-7; D is unclear. The CDR3 runs to 15 residues. V was pared by 0 bases and J by 2 bases, with 12 bases between. The germline CDR1 and CDR2 sequences are SGDLS and YYNGEE. For the CDR3, the DNA is TGTGCCAGCAGCGTAGACGGGCAGCCGACCTACGAGCAGTACTTC. Protein: CASSVDGQPTYEQYF.

V and J are TRBV12-3 or TRBV12-4 and TRBJ2-3; 7 bases agree with TRBD2. This CDR3 region has 13 residues. V was pared by 2 bases and J by 8 bases, with 4 bases of the junction left unmatched. The CDR3 region has the DNA TGTGCCAGCAGTTTAACTAGCGTTGGTACGCAGTATTTT. This gives the protein CASSLTSVGTQYF.